The clone carrying this T cell receptor (beta chain) was observed a few times. Its antigen is unidentified. TCRdb redid the calling of the RT-PCR reads with MiXCR, one entry per CDR3 protein. The repertoire has roughly 710,000 distinct CDR3 sequences, 13% to 15% of them found once; the top ten carry 6.5% to 8%. The sample belongs to a study of response to subunit inactivated influenza vaccine. Overall study results and limits: The study's authors posited that every seasonal influenza vaccination enlists few new T cells.

CDR1 and CDR2 from the germline V gene are LGHDT and YNNKEL (reference sequence). Losses at the gene ends were 1 base for V and 6 bases for J; bases not matched to a gene: 11. CDR3 length: 16 amino acids. The source was PBMCs from blood, collected around 15 days before vaccination. This TCR came from a man aged 50 to 60 who received an inactivated influenza vaccine. V and J are TRBV3-1 and TRBJ2-7; 8 bases line up with TRBD2. CDR3 nucleotide sequence: TGTGCCAGCAGCCAAGTCCTTCCAGGGAGCGGGGGCGAGCAGTACTTC. It yields the protein CASSQVLPGSGGEQYF.